This paragraph reports one T cell receptor beta chain. Its specificity is not known. This sample was taken from a study of T cells in localized non-small cell lung cancer. Study results and limitations: Appearing in adjacent lung were a median about 59 of the top 100 tumor clones.

Profiling relied on immunoSEQ multiplex PCR, and the TCRdb table lists in-frame clones only, not all of them. This table holds 2,600 or so clones, under 50% found once. The CDR3 spans 14 residues. V was trimmed by 10 bases and J by 4 bases, leaving 19 bases between them. CDR1 is SGDLS, CDR2 YYNGEE, per germline. The chain is built from TRBV9 and TRBJ2-3, with D tentatively TRBD1 (6 bases). The sequence derives from a man between 40 and 69 years old with stage II lung adenocarcinoma. The source was normal lung tissue next to the tumor, collected before any cancer treatment. In DNA, the CDR3 is TGTGCCGGTAAAGGTGGGGGCGAAGCAGATACGCAGTATTTT. Translating gives CAGKGGGEADTQYF.